The 20 T cell receptor beta chains below all came from one sample that was sequenced in a study of cytomegalovirus exposure and HLA in healthy donors. The PCR made use of 60 Vbeta and 13 Jbeta primers. The protocol was immunoSEQ multiplex PCR, while the TCRdb copy is restricted to in-frame clones and leaves out a portion. The table lists under 200,000 clones, 75% to 85% of them singletons. The source material was PBMCs. The receptors derive from a man over 45 in good health and CMV-seropositive.

The J gene is TRBJ1-2, the V gene TRBV6-5; D is undetermined. The germline gives CDR1 MNHEY, CDR2 SVGAGI. V lost 2 bases, J lost 4 bases, and 5 bases lay in between. The CDR3 runs 12 residues. The CDR3 bases are TGTGCCAGCAGTTACGTCTTCTATGGCTACACCTTC. This encodes CASSYVFYGYTF.

The J gene is TRBJ2-4, the V gene TRBV18; TRBD2 is a possible D gene (5 bases). This CDR3 is built from 15 residues. V was pared by 2 bases and J by 3 bases, with 11 bases between. Germline V gives CDR1 KGHSH, CDR2 LQKENI. The CDR3 protein is CASSPRAGDKNIQYF. DNA for the CDR3: TGTGCCAGCTCACCAAGAGCCGGGGACAAAAACATTCAGTACTTC.

A few counts support this clone. The chain couples TRBV28 to TRBJ2-5, with TRBD2 identical over 7 bases. The CDR3 runs to 15 residues. CDR1 and CDR2 (germline): MDHEN, SYDVKM. V lost 6 bases, J lost 3 bases, and 10 bases stayed unmatched. CDR3 region: CASSLGRGYEETQYF. The CDR3 bases are TGTGCCAGCAGCCTAGGGCGGGGGTACGAAGAGACCCAGTACTTC.

This sequence joins TRBV5-1 and TRBJ2-7, with 9 bases that match TRBD2. With V trimmed by 4 bases and J by 4 bases, 9 bases remained unmatched. The CDR3 loop spans 15 amino acids. Looked up from germline, CDR1 is SGHRS and CDR2 is YFSETQ. CDR3 bases: TGCGCCAGCAGCCCCCTGGCGGGAGGGAATTACGAGCAGTACTTC. It yields the protein CASSPLAGGNYEQYF.

The chain couples TRBV13 to TRBJ1-1, with 12 positions matching TRBD1. Germline CDR1 is PRHDT and CDR2 is FYEKMQ (reference sequence). V gave up 4 bases and J gave up 7 bases; unmatched junction bases: 7. The CDR3 length is 15 residues. The CDR3 region is CASSYSGQGAGEAFF. DNA of the CDR3: TGTGCCAGCAGCTACTCGGGACAGGGGGCAGGTGAAGCTTTCTTT.

CDR3 sequence reads: CASSPSGTGNDEQFF. The CDR3 DNA reads as TGTGCCAGCAGCCCCTCCGGGACAGGGAATGATGAGCAGTTCTTC. The chain is built from TRBV7-3 and TRBJ2-1; 9 nucleotides agree with TRBD1. Germline V gives CDR1 SGHTA, CDR2 FQGTGA. The trim removed 5 bases at V and 8 bases at J, leaving 10 bases unmatched. The CDR3 is 15 residues long.

This clone came up a few times. The chain joins TRBV19 to TRBJ1-5; TRBD1 matches 7 bases. The CDR3 sequence is 14 residues long. The junction had 5 bases not matched to a gene; V was cut back by 5 bases and J by 4 bases. CDR1 and CDR2 from the germline V gene are LNHDA and SQIVND (reference sequence). CDR3 sequence: CASSVDRRNQPQHF. The CDR3 DNA reads TGTGCCAGTAGTGTGGACAGGCGAAATCAGCCCCAGCATTTT. Full variable domain (outside the CDR3, taken from reference TRBV19 and TRBJ1-5): DGGITQSPKYLFRKEGQNVTLSCEQNLNHDAMYWYRQDPGQGLRLIYYSQIVNDFQKGDIAEGYSVSREKKESFPLTVTSAQKNPTAFYLCASSVDRRNQPQHFGDGTRLSIL.

This chain joins TRBV19 and TRBJ1-1; D is perhaps TRBD1 (6 bases). The CDR3 loop spans 17 amino acids. CDR1 and CDR2 (germline): LNHDA, SQIVND (reference sequence). Between the trimmed V and J ends, which lost 7 bases and 0 bases, there was a span of 21 bases. This CDR3 is CASTPNLRGPMNTEAFF. DNA for the CDR3: TGTGCCAGTACACCCAACTTGCGGGGGCCGATGAACACTGAAGCTTTCTTT.

The chain carries TRBV6-5 and TRBJ2-7; 9 nucleotides line up with TRBD1. V lost 2 bases, J lost 3 bases, and 2 bases stayed unmatched. The CDR3 runs to 14 residues. Germline V gene data show CDR1 as MNHEY and CDR2 as SVGAGI. For the CDR3, the DNA is TGTGCCAGCAGTTACCGGGACAGGGTCTACGAGCAGTACTTC. The encoded protein is CASSYRDRVYEQYF.

This clone came up once. The CDR3 region has the DNA TGTGCCAGCAGCCCCCGTCCCCGTCCCGGGGAGCTGTTTTTT. This sequence encodes CASSPRPRPGELFF. The gene calls are TRBV9 and TRBJ2-2; D not resolved. Trimming cost V 4 bases and J 6 bases, with 13 bases left between them. Germline CDR1 reads SGDLS; CDR2 reads YYNGEE. This CDR3 is 14 amino acids long. Using reference TRBV9 and TRBJ2-2 for the parts outside the CDR3, the full variable domain is DSGVTQTPKHLITATGQRVTLRCSPRSGDLSVYWYQQSLDQGLQFLIQYYNGEERAKGNILERFSAQQFPDLHSELNLSSLELGDSALYFCASSPRPRPGELFFGEGSRLTVL.

The chain combines TRBV28 with TRBJ2-4; tentatively, D is TRBD1 (6 bases). Germline lookup yields CDR1 MDHEN and CDR2 SYDVKM. V shed 9 bases and J shed 5 bases, with 14 bases lying between them. The CDR3 spans 13 residues. CDR3 loop: CASSQDSQNIQYF. Written as DNA, the CDR3 is TGTGCCAGTAGTCAGGACAGCCAAAACATTCAGTACTTC.

This rearrangement joins TRBV6-5 to TRBJ2-1; TRBD2 matches 13 bases. CDR3 length equals 15 residues. Germline-derived CDR1 and CDR2 are MNHEY and SVGAGI. V dropped 5 bases and J dropped 7; count of bases not matched to a gene: 5. The CDR3 bases are TGTGCCAGCAGTCGACTAGCGGGAGGTGCGAATGAGCAGTTCTTC. The encoded protein is CASSRLAGGANEQFF.

This chain joins TRBV5-1 and TRBJ2-7; D gene ambiguous. The CDR3 runs 13 residues. V gave up 0 bases and J gave up 3 bases, with 7 bases separating them. Germline-derived CDR1 and CDR2 are SGHRS and YFSETQ. In DNA, the CDR3 is TGCGCCAGCAGCTTGGGGTTCTACTACGAGCAGTACTTC. Its protein product is CASSLGFYYEQYF.

The gene calls are TRBV7-2 and TRBJ2-7; TRBD2 might be the D (6 bases). V was trimmed by 5 bases and J by 0 bases, leaving 8 bases between them. The germline gives CDR1 SGHTA, CDR2 FQGNSA. The CDR3 covers 13 residues. CDR3 sequence: CASSRDFSYEQYF. CDR3 DNA sequence: TGTGCCAGCAGCCGGGACTTCTCCTACGAGCAGTACTTC.

The chain employs TRBV4-2 and TRBJ1-1, with 8 nucleotides matching TRBD1. V was pared by 1 base and J by 5 bases, with 9 bases of the junction left unmatched. This CDR3 has 16 amino acids. Germline CDR1 and CDR2: LGHNA and YNFKEQ. CDR3 DNA: TGTGCCAGCAGCCAAGGTCCAGGGGGCGCAGAGACTGAAGCTTTCTTT. Its protein is CASSQGPGGAETEAFF.

The chain couples TRBV4-3 to TRBJ2-5; 7 bases are a match to TRBD1. V shed 3 bases and J 3 bases; nucleotides not matched to a gene: 1. The CDR3 is 13 amino acids. The germline CDR1 and CDR2 sequences are LGHNA and YSLEER. For the CDR3, the DNA is TGCGCCAGCAGCCATGACAGGGAAGAGACCCAGTACTTC. Translated: CASSHDREETQYF.

This clone was seen more than once but under ten times. This chain uses TRBV21-1 with TRBJ1-3; the D segment call TRBD1 is taken from the table without a DNA check. TRBV21-1 counts as a pseudogene. This CDR3 has 14 residues. The CDR3 nucleotides read TGTGCCAGCAGCAGGACAGTCTCTGGAAACACCATATATTTT. It is translated as CASSRTVSGNTIYF.

This clone was seen only a few times. The V and J genes are TRBV19 and TRBJ1-3; 8 positions match TRBD1. V dropped 6 bases and J dropped 2; count of bases not matched to a gene: 9. The CDR3 runs 16 residues. Germline V lookup: CDR1 LNHDA, CDR2 SQIVND (reference sequence). The CDR3: CASSLLPGGTGNTIYF. The CDR3 DNA follows: TGTGCCAGTAGCCTTCTCCCAGGGGGCACTGGAAACACCATATATTTT.

This clone was picked up one time. The same CDR3 is also encoded by other DNA sequences in this sample. J is TRBJ2-5 and V is TRBV5-6; D perhaps matches TRBD1 (5 bases). The germline V and J ends were trimmed by 2 bases and 2 bases, with 7 bases remaining between them. Germline CDR1 is SGHDT and CDR2 is YYEEEE. The CDR3 is 13 amino acids. Written as DNA, the CDR3 is TGTGCCAGCAGCTTACAGGTTCAAGAGACCCAGTACTTC. Its translation is CASSLQVQETQYF.

This chain connects TRBV9 to TRBJ2-7; 7 positions match TRBD2. CDR3 size: 15 residues. J was trimmed by 6 bases and V by 0 bases; bases with no gene match: 9. Germline values: CDR1 SGDLS, CDR2 YYNGEE. For the CDR3, the DNA is TGTGCCAGCAGCGTAGATCCGGGAGGCGGATCCGAGCAGTACTTC. This gives the protein CASSVDPGGGSEQYF.